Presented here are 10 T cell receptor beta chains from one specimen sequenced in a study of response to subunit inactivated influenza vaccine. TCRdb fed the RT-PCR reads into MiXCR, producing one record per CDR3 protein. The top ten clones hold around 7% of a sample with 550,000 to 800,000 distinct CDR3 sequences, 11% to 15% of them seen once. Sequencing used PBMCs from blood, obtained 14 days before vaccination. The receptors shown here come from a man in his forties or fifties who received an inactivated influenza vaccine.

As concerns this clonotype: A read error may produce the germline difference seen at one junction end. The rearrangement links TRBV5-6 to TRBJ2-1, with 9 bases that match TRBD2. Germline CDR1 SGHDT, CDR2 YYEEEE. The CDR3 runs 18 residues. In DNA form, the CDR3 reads TGTGCCAGCAGCTTGGATGGGTTGCGGGAGGGCCCGTACAATGGGCAGTTCTTC. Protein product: CASSLDGLREGPYNGQFF.

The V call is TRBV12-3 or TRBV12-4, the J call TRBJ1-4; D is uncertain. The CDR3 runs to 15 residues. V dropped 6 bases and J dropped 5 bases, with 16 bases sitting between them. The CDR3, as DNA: TGTGCCAGCAGCTCCCACGGACGGGGAAATGAAAAACTGTTTTTT. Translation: CASSSHGRGNEKLFF.

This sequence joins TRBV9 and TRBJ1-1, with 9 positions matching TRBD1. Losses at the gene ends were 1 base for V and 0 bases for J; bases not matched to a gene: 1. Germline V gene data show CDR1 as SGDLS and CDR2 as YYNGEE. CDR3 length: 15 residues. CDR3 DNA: TGTGCCAGCAGCGTAAGGGACAGGGTGAACACTGAAGCTTTCTTT. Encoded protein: CASSVRDRVNTEAFF.

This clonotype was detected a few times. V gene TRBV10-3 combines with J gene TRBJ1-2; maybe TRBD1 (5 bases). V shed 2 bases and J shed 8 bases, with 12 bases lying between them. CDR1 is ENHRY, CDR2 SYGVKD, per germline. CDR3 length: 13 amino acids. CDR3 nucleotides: TGTGCCATCAGTGAGAGGCAGGGTGACGGCTACACCTTC. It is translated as CAISERQGDGYTF.

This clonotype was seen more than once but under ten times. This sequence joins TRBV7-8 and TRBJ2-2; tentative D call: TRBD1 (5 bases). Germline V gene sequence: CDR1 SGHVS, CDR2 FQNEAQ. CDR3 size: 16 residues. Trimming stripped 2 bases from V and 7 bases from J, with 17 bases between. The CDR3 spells CASSLLDTRFDGELFF. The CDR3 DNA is TGTGCCAGCAGCTTACTGGACACCCGATTCGACGGGGAGCTGTTTTTT.

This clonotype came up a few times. The CDR3 DNA sequence: TGTGCCAGCTCACCACCGAGTAGCGGGGGAATTCAGTACTTC. Protein: CASSPPSSGGIQYF. The chain employs TRBV18 and TRBJ2-4; 9 positions agree with TRBD2. The CDR3 totals 14 residues. CDR1 is KGHSH, CDR2 LQKENI, per germline. Unmatched junction bases numbered 4, after V lost 0 bases and J lost 10 bases.

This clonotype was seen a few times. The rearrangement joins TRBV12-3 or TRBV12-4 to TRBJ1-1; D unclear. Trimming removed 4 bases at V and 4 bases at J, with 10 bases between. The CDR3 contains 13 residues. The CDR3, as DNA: TGTGCCAGCAGTTCCATTGAGGGCACTGAAGCTTTCTTT. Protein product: CASSSIEGTEAFF.

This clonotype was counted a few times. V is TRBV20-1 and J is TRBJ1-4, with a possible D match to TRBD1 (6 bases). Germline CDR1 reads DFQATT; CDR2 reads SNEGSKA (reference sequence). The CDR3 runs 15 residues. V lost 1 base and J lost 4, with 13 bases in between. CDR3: CSARGNRADNEKLFF. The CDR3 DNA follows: TGCAGTGCTAGAGGGAACAGGGCAGATAATGAAAAACTGTTTTTT.

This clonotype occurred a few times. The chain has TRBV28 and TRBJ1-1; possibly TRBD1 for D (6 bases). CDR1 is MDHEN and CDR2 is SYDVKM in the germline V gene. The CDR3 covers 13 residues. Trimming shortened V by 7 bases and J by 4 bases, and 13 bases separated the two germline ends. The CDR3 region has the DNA TGTGCCAGCAAGTGGGGAGGGGGCACTGAAGCTTTCTTT. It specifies CASKWGGGTEAFF.

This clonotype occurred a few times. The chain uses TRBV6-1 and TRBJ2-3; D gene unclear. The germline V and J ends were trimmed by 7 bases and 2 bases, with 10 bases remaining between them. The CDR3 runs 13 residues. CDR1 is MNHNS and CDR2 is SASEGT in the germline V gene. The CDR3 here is CASTIEVTDTQYF. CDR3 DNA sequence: TGTGCCAGCACCATAGAGGTCACAGATACGCAGTATTTT.